The next 23 T cell receptor beta chains were all read from a single sample in a study of shared clonotypes between healthy human individuals. Repertoires were generated with immunoSEQ multiplex PCR, while TCRdb's copy carries only in-frame clones and drops some. The repertoire includes some 470,000 clones, about 82% of them detected once, and roughly 13% sits in the top ten. Sequenced input: PBMCs. These receptors all stem from a middle-aged woman in good health. Some clones in this sample may be carry-over from other donors' samples.

This sequence joins TRBV19 and TRBJ2-1; tentatively, D is TRBD2 (6 bases). The CDR3 spans 15 residues. Germline V gene sequence: CDR1 LNHDA, CDR2 SQIVND (reference sequence). V lost 7 bases and J lost 5, with 18 bases in between. The CDR3 sequence: CASTIGQGGHNEQFF. For the CDR3, the DNA is TGTGCCAGTACCATCGGGCAGGGAGGCCACAATGAGCAGTTCTTC.

The chain uses TRBV5-1 and TRBJ2-5; perhaps D is TRBD1 or TRBD2 (5 bases each). TRBJ2-7 explains the end of the DNA better; the J call may be wrong. The germline V gene has CDR1 SGHRS and CDR2 YFSETQ. CDR3 length: 15 amino acids. The CDR3 is CASSLAGAVTYEQYF. The DNA of the CDR3 is TGCGCCAGCAGCTTGGCCGGGGCAGTCACCTACGAGCAGTACTTC.

This chain uses TRBV21-1 with TRBJ2-7. TRBV21-1 is noted as a pseudogene. CDR3 length: 18 residues. CDR3 nucleotides: TGTGCCAGCAGCAAATTGTGGGGGCGCGGGGTGATCTACTACGAGCAGTACTTC. Residues: CASSKLWGRGVIYYEQYF.

The chain is built from TRBV5-1 and TRBJ1-2; tentatively, D is TRBD1 (6 bases). The germline V and J ends were trimmed by 4 bases and 2 bases, with 15 bases remaining between them. The CDR3 length is 15 residues. The germline CDR1 and CDR2 sequences are SGHRS and YFSETQ. The CDR3 protein is CASSLGGGGNYGYTF. The CDR3 DNA is TGCGCCAGCAGCCTTGGCGGGGGGGGCAACTATGGCTACACCTTC.

The J gene is TRBJ2-4, the V gene TRBV9; weak D call: TRBD1 (5 bases). Germline V gene lookup returns CDR1 SGDLS and CDR2 YYNGEE. V dropped 0 bases and J dropped 8 bases, with 9 bases sitting between them. CDR3 size: 13 residues. DNA for the CDR3: TGTGCCAGCAGCGTAGGGGGCTCTGACATTCAGTACTTC. This codes for CASSVGGSDIQYF.

This chain links TRBV19 with TRBJ1-2; 7 bases fit TRBD1. The CDR3 length is 13 residues. V dropped 5 bases and J dropped 8; count of bases not matched to a gene: 8. Germline V gene sequence: CDR1 LNHDA, CDR2 SQIVND (reference sequence). This CDR3 reads CASSSRQGRGYTF. The CDR3 DNA sequence: TGTGCCAGTAGTTCCCGACAGGGTCGGGGCTACACCTTC. The whole variable domain, remainder taken from reference TRBV19 and TRBJ1-2, is DGGITQSPKYLFRKEGQNVTLSCEQNLNHDAMYWYRQDPGQGLRLIYYSQIVNDFQKGDIAEGYSVSREKKESFPLTVTSAQKNPTAFYLCASSSRQGRGYTFGSGTRLTVV.

This clone was picked up a small number of times. The chain combines TRBV7-2 with TRBJ1-2; maybe TRBD1 (5 bases). CDR3 size: 16 residues. Trimming shortened V by 5 bases and J by 2 bases, and 18 bases separated the two germline ends. Per germline, CDR1 SGHTA and CDR2 FQGNSA. As DNA, the CDR3 is TGTGCCAGCAGCAGTAGCGGGGAACGGGGCAACTATGGCTACACCTTC. Protein: CASSSSGERGNYGYTF.

The genes are TRBV6-5 and TRBJ2-1; D is possibly TRBD2 (6 bases). The V gene lost 5 bases and the J gene lost 3 bases, with 8 bases spanning the gap. The germline CDR1 and CDR2 sequences are MNHEY and SVGAGI. CDR3 length: 13 residues. The CDR3 loop is CASSRTIYNEQFF. Here the CDR3 DNA reads TGTGCCAGCAGTCGGACTATCTACAATGAGCAGTTCTTC.

This rearrangement joins TRBV7-2 to TRBJ1-3; D not resolved. V lost 3 bases, J lost 0 bases, and 9 bases lay in between. This CDR3 contains 15 residues. Germline V lookup: CDR1 SGHTA, CDR2 FQGNSA. As DNA, the CDR3 is TGTGCCAGCAGCTTGAACGGCCACTCTGGAAACACCATATATTTT. Encoded protein: CASSLNGHSGNTIYF.

Details on this clone: A much larger clone is a single base away; this may be a read error. The chain is built from TRBV11-2 and TRBJ2-5; no firm D call. V shed 0 bases and J shed 9 bases, with 11 bases lying between them. Germline V CDR1 and CDR2: SGHAT, FQNNGV. The CDR3 is 13 amino acids. CDR3 nucleotides: TGTGCCAGCAGCTTAGATCTGGGTGAGGCCCAGTACTTC. This sequence encodes CASSLDLGEAQYF.

The CDR3 region is CAWSRQRGNTIYF. The CDR3 bases are TGTGCCTGGAGTAGACAGCGGGGAAACACCATATATTTT. The chain is built from TRBV30 and TRBJ1-3; D perhaps matches TRBD1 (5 bases). Germline CDR1 GTSNPN, CDR2 SVGIG (reference sequence). V lost 2 bases and J 4 bases, leaving 9 bases between the germline ends. This CDR3 region has 13 residues.

The rearrangement joins TRBV6-1 to TRBJ1-4; weak D call: TRBD1 (5 bases). Germline V gives CDR1 MNHNS, CDR2 SASEGT. The V gene lost 7 bases and the J gene lost 8 bases, with 14 bases spanning the gap. CDR3 length: 13 amino acids. CDR3 amino acids: CASKGLITEKLFF. The CDR3 DNA follows: TGTGCCAGCAAGGGGCTGATTACCGAAAAACTGTTTTTT.

The J gene is TRBJ1-1, the V gene TRBV27; the D is unclear. This CDR3 is built from 13 residues. V lost 3 bases, J lost 4 bases, and 9 bases lay in between. From germline, CDR1 is MNHEY and CDR2 SMNVEV (reference sequence). CDR3 loop: CASSLKFGTEAFF. The DNA for the CDR3 is TGTGCCAGCAGTTTGAAGTTTGGCACTGAAGCTTTCTTT.

This chain's CDR3 is CASTLFASGGYEQYF. The CDR3 nucleotides are TGCGCCAGCACCCTGTTCGCCTCCGGAGGGTACGAGCAGTACTTC. The chain links TRBV4-3 to TRBJ2-7, with TRBD2 as a possible D gene (6 bases). V dropped 7 bases and J dropped 4 bases, with 20 bases sitting between them. Germline-derived CDR1 and CDR2 are LGHNA and YSLEER. This CDR3 is 15 amino acids long.

The chain is built from TRBV12-2 and TRBJ1-3. TRBV12-2 is a documented pseudogene. This CDR3 is 16 amino acids long. CDR3 in amino acids: CASRLAVAVDGNTIYF. CDR3 DNA: TGTGCAAGTCGCTTAGCGGTGGCAGTGGATGGAAACACCATATATTTT.

The genes are TRBV29-1 and TRBJ2-1, with 7 bases aligning to TRBD2. V lost 5 bases and J lost 6; bases outside the gene matches: 10. From germline, CDR1 is SQVTM and CDR2 ANQGSEA. The CDR3 runs to 14 residues. The CDR3 DNA is TGCAGCGTTTCCATTGGCGGGAGTATCAATGAGCAGTTCTTC. Translation: CSVSIGGSINEQFF.

V and J are TRBV6-8 and TRBJ2-7; TRBD2 might be the D (6 bases). Per germline, CDR1 MNHGY and CDR2 SAAAGT. The CDR3 length is 13 residues. The ends were cut back, 11 bases at V and 0 bases at J, with 14 bases in the middle. Written as DNA, the CDR3 is TGTGCCGGGGCGGGGCAACCCTCCTACGAGCAGTACTTC. This codes for CAGAGQPSYEQYF.

The V and J genes are TRBV4-2 and TRBJ2-6; D gene ambiguous. CDR3 length: 15 amino acids. Germline lookup yields CDR1 LGHNA and CDR2 YNFKEQ. The germline V and J ends were trimmed by 0 bases and 0 bases, with 3 bases remaining between them. CDR3: CASSQDSSGANVLTF. The CDR3, as DNA: TGTGCCAGCAGCCAAGACAGCTCTGGGGCCAACGTCCTGACTTTC.

The chain uses TRBV28 and TRBJ2-3; TRBD1 is a possible D gene (5 bases). Germline-derived CDR1 and CDR2 are MDHEN and SYDVKM. This CDR3 region has 15 residues. V was cut by 6 bases and J by 2 bases, with 15 bases left in between. The CDR3 nucleotides read TGTGCCAGCAGCAGAGACAGTCCCGACACAGATACGCAGTATTTT. This gives the protein CASSRDSPDTDTQYF. The complete variable domain, with remaining parts taken from reference TRBV28 and TRBJ2-3, reads DVKVTQSSRYLVKRTGEKVFLECVQDMDHENMFWYRQDPGLGLRLIYFSYDVKMKEKGDIPEGYSVSREKKERFSLILESASTNQTSMYLCASSRDSPDTDTQYFGPGTRLTVL.

This chain joins TRBV7-6 and TRBJ2-5, with D perhaps matching TRBD1 (5 bases). The CDR3 covers 15 residues. Between the trimmed V and J ends, which lost 0 bases and 5 bases, there was a span of 13 bases. The germline CDR1 and CDR2 sequences are SGHVS and FNYEAQ. The CDR3 region is CASSLAGAAQETQYF. For the CDR3, the DNA is TGTGCCAGCAGCTTAGCTGGGGCGGCCCAGGAGACCCAGTACTTC.

The chain joins TRBV4-2 to TRBJ1-3; 9 bases align to TRBD1. CDR3 length: 17 residues. In germline, CDR1 is LGHNA, CDR2 YNFKEQ. Unmatched junction bases numbered 8, after V lost 5 bases and J lost 0 bases. Here the CDR3 reads CASSDTGGPSSGNTIYF. CDR3 in DNA: TGTGCCAGCAGCGATACAGGGGGCCCGAGCTCTGGAAACACCATATATTTT.

The table lists this clone with a few counts. This chain joins TRBV2 and TRBJ1-5; D is undetermined. Germline CDR1 SNHLY, CDR2 FYNNEI. V lost 6 bases and J lost 3, with 12 bases in between. This CDR3 is 14 amino acids long. The CDR3 sequence is CASRGVGLNQPQHF. The CDR3 DNA is TGTGCCAGCAGGGGTGTCGGGCTCAATCAGCCCCAGCATTTT.

The chain links TRBV11-3 to TRBJ2-5, with TRBD2 identical over 8 bases. The ends lost 1 base at V and 5 bases at J; junction bases unmatched: 6. Germline CDR1 SGHNT, CDR2 YENEEA. The CDR3 contains 15 residues. The CDR3 spells CASSLAGGGVETQYF. The CDR3 DNA follows: TGTGCCAGCAGCTTAGCGGGAGGGGGAGTGGAGACCCAGTACTTC. The full variable domain, completed using reference TRBV11-3 and TRBJ2-5, is EAGVVQSPRYKIIEKKQPVAFWCNPISGHNTLYWYLQNLGQGPELLIRYENEEAVDDSQLPKDRFSAERLKGVDSTLKIQPAELGDSAVYLCASSLAGGGVETQYFGPGTRLLVL.